These T cell receptor beta chains were read from a single sample in a study of identical twins. One entry per CDR3 protein results from TCRdb running MiXCR on the 5' RACE reads. Here the sample spans some 1,700,000 distinct CDR3 sequences, about 31% being singletons. Specimen: cord blood. The receptors come from a newborn girl in good health. Both conserved end residues are part of each CDR3. D genes are given only for firm matches. Size is omitted from some rows. Given values are once, few, many or a class for expanded clones.

NA | TRBJ1-1 | TRBV5-6 | NA | TGTGCCAGCAGCTCGAATTGGAACACTGAAGCTTTCTTT | CASSSNWNTEAFF
NA | TRBJ2-3 | TRBV20-1 | TRBD1 | TGCAGTGCGGCATGGGGGCCAGGGGGAACAGATACGCAGTATTTT | CSAAWGPGGTDTQYF
once | TRBJ1-4 | TRBV5-6 | NA | TGTGCCAGCAGCTTGTTCTGGCGGACTAATGAAAAACTGTTTTTT | CASSLFWRTNEKLFF
NA | TRBJ2-1 | TRBV7-6 | NA | TGTGCCAGCAGCTTAGTAATACTAGCTCAGTTTTCTCCTATGTACAATGAGCAGTTCTTC | CASSLVILAQFSPMYNEQFF
NA | TRBJ1-2 | TRBV4-1 | TRBD1 | TGCGCCAGCAGCCGAGCCGGGACAGGGACCTACTATGGCTACACCTTC | CASSRAGTGTYYGYTF
few | TRBJ2-7 | TRBV18 | TRBD2 | TGTGCCAGCTCACCACTCTCTTCATTAGCGGGATATTACGAGCAGTACTTC | CASSPLSSLAGYYEQYF
NA | TRBJ2-2 | TRBV5-8 | TRBD2 | TGTGCCAGCAGCCATGGACTAGCGGAGACCGGGGAGCTGTTTTTT | CASSHGLAETGELFF
few | TRBJ2-5 | TRBV29-1 | TRBD2 | TGCAGCGTGGAAGCGGGACCTAAAGAGACCCAGTACTTC | CSVEAGPKETQYF
many | TRBJ2-7 | TRBV29-1 | NA | TGCAGCGCGGTGGGGGGTTCCTACGAGCAGTACTTC | CSAVGGSYEQYF
NA | TRBJ2-7 | TRBV5-1 | TRBD1 | TGCGCCAGCAGCTTCCTGACAGGGAGAGGCTACGAGCAGTACTTC | CASSFLTGRGYEQYF
few | TRBJ2-7 | TRBV5-6 | TRBD2 | TGTGCCAGCAGCTTGGCGGCTAGCGGGGTGTACTCCTACGAGCAGTACTTC | CASSLAASGVYSYEQYF
NA | TRBJ2-1 | TRBV20-1 | NA | TGCAGTGCTAGAGACCCGGTGGGCTGGGGGCATGAGCAGTTCTTC | CSARDPVGWGHEQFF
NA | TRBJ2-5 | TRBV7-2 | TRBD1 | TGTGCCAGCAGCTTAGGTCCAGGGGGCATGGAGACCCAGTACTTC | CASSLGPGGMETQYF
many | TRBJ2-7 | TRBV12-3/TRBV12-4 | NA | TGTGCCAGCAGTCCGCAGGGTAGAGAGCAGTACTTC | CASSPQGREQYF
NA | TRBJ2-7 | TRBV12-3/TRBV12-4 | TRBD1 | TGTGCCAGCAGTGCTTCGACAGGGGCCTCCTACGAGCAGTACTTC | CASSASTGASYEQYF
few | TRBJ2-7 | TRBV19 | NA | TGTGCCAGTAGTATAGGTTCGGGGGCCTACGAGCAGTACTTC | CASSIGSGAYEQYF
few | TRBJ1-2 | TRBV29-1 | NA | TGCAGCTCCACAGGGCCCTACACCTTC | CSSTGPYTF
NA | TRBJ1-1 | TRBV10-3 | NA | TGTGCCATCAGTCTGGCCCCCAGTTTTGAAGCTTTCTTT | CAISLAPSFEAFF
NA | TRBJ2-5 | TRBV3-1 | TRBD2 | TGTGCCAGCAGGGTGACTAGCGAGACCCAGTACTTC | CASRVTSETQYF
NA | TRBJ2-5 | TRBV4-2 | NA | TGTGCCAGCAGCCAAACCCCGGCAGGGATGGAGACCCAGTACTTC | CASSQTPAGMETQYF
NA | TRBJ2-3 | TRBV20-1 | NA | TGCAGTCACGACAGGAAGGGGGATACAGATACGCAGTATTTT | CSHDRKGDTDTQYF
NA | TRBJ2-1 | TRBV3-1 | TRBD2 | TGTGCCAGCAGCACTCGACTAGCGGGGGGGCATGAGCAGTTCTTC | CASSTRLAGGHEQFF
NA | TRBJ2-1 | TRBV6-6 | TRBD2 | TGTGCCAGCGGTCGACCTAGCGGGGACTACAATGAGCAGTTCTTC | CASGRPSGDYNEQFF
few | TRBJ2-7 | TRBV20-1 | TRBD2 | TGCAGTGCTAGACTAGCGGTTAGCTCCTACGAGCAGTACTTC | CSARLAVSSYEQYF
NA | TRBJ1-6 | TRBV27 | NA | TGTGCCAGCAGGCCCACGGGACGGTTGAATTCACCCCTCCACTTT | CASRPTGRLNSPLHF